This T cell receptor beta chain was recorded in a study of cytomegalovirus exposure and HLA in healthy donors. Concerning this clone: Its antigen is undetermined.

Primers included in the PCR were 60 Vbeta and 13 Jbeta primers. Data came from immunoSEQ multiplex PCR; TCRdb stores just in-frame clones and leaves some out. The sample features about 130,000 clones, with 1.5% to 2% in its top ten. The germline V gene encodes CDR1 SNHLY and CDR2 FYNNEI. J lost 6 bases, V lost 6 bases, and 6 bases had no gene match. The CDR3 extends over 14 amino acids. Study-wide points: Productive status was seen about 87% or about 30% of the time for most TCR beta V segments in an earlier analysis.

The chain has TRBV2 and TRBJ1-5; 9 bases agree with TRBD1. Sequences were obtained from PBMCs. This receptor was identified in a woman aged 40 to 49 in good health and CMV-seropositive. The CDR3 reads CASSKGQGSQPQHF. The DNA of the CDR3 is TGTGCCAGCAGCAAGGGACAGGGAAGTCAGCCCCAGCATTTT. Full variable domain (remainder filled in from reference TRBV2 and TRBJ1-5): EPEVTQTPSHQVTQMGQEVILRCVPISNHLYFYWYRQILGQKVEFLVSFYNNEISEKSEIFDDQFSVERPDGSNFTLKIRSTKLEDSAMYFCASSKGQGSQPQHFGDGTRLSIL.